Following are 9 T cell receptor beta chains from one sample sequenced in a study of blood T cell repertoires in COVID-19. Some clones are missing from TCRdb's copy, which holds only in-frame ones; the method was immunoSEQ multiplex PCR. The sample includes about 190,000 clones, roughly 80% seen only once; the top ten take more than 2.5%. The sequenced sample consisted of PBMCs or T cells enriched from blood (not recorded which). Receptors originate from a woman aged 25 to 45 who had recovered from COVID-19.

The chain employs TRBV12-5 and TRBJ1-1, with D possibly being TRBD1 (6 bases). This CDR3 spans 12 amino acids. The V end was cut by 5 bases, the J end by 10 bases, with 14 bases between. CDR1 LGHNT and CDR2 FRNRAP come from the germline V gene. In nucleotides, the CDR3 is TGTGCTAGTGGTAACCCAGGGGTAGGAGCTTTCTTT. It specifies CASGNPGVGAFF.

The V and J genes are TRBV11-2 and TRBJ1-6; no reliable D call. Germline V gene lookup returns CDR1 SGHAT and CDR2 FQNNGV. The CDR3 extends over 16 amino acids. Trimming shortened V by 0 bases and J by 9 bases, and 15 bases separated the two germline ends. The CDR3 reads CASSLDPAASGSPLHF. The DNA of the CDR3 is TGTGCCAGCAGCTTAGACCCGGCAGCGTCGGGTTCACCCCTCCACTTT.

This rearrangement joins TRBV7-3 to TRBJ2-3; 10 nucleotides align to TRBD2. Looked up from germline, CDR1 is SGHTA and CDR2 is FQGTGA. CDR3 size: 16 residues. V gave up 0 bases and J gave up 3 bases; unmatched junction bases: 3. The CDR3 here is CASSLTAGGGTDTQYF. Here the CDR3 DNA reads TGTGCCAGCAGCTTAACAGCGGGAGGGGGAACAGATACGCAGTATTTT.

The rearrangement uses TRBV28 and TRBJ1-4; 8 bases are shared with TRBD1. The V gene end was trimmed by 6 bases and the J gene end by 7 bases; junction bases not matched to a gene: 10. Germline CDR1 is MDHEN and CDR2 is SYDVKM. This CDR3 is built from 15 residues. The CDR3 here is CASRFSGGGGEKLFF. The CDR3, as DNA: TGTGCCAGCAGATTCTCAGGGGGCGGAGGTGAAAAACTGTTTTTT.

This rearrangement joins TRBV2 to TRBJ2-5; 8 nucleotides align to TRBD1. Germline assignment: CDR1 SNHLY and CDR2 FYNNEI. The CDR3 runs 13 residues. The J segment lost 2 bases and the V segment lost 4 bases, leaving 0 bases of the junction unmatched. The CDR3: CASSGDRQETQYF. CDR3 DNA sequence: TGTGCCAGCAGTGGGGACAGGCAAGAGACCCAGTACTTC.

The genes are TRBV5-4 and TRBJ1-3, with 7 bases matching TRBD1. Germline lookup yields CDR1 SGHNT and CDR2 YYREEE (reference sequence). With V trimmed by 2 bases and J by 2 bases, 13 bases remained unmatched. The CDR3 extends over 18 amino acids. CDR3 sequence reads: CASSFNLLQGKTGNTIYF. The CDR3 region has the DNA TGTGCCAGCAGCTTCAACCTACTACAGGGGAAAACTGGAAACACCATATATTTT.

This clone was recorded a few times. The genes are TRBV7-2 and TRBJ2-1; 9 bases align to TRBD2. This CDR3 comprises 16 residues. The V gene's germline CDR1 is SGHTA and CDR2 FQGNSA. Trimming took 1 base from V and 0 from J; bases not matched to a gene: 1. CDR3 DNA: TGTGCCAGCAGCTTAGTTAGCGGGAGCTCCTACAATGAGCAGTTCTTC. This translates into CASSLVSGSSYNEQFF. The variable domain in full, completed from reference TRBV7-2 and TRBJ2-1, reads GAGVSQSPSNKVTEKGKDVELRCDPISGHTALYWYRQSLGQGLEFLIYFQGNSAPDKSGLPSDRFSAERTGGSVSTLTIQRTQQEDSAVYLCASSLVSGSSYNEQFFGPGTRLTVL.

This rearrangement joins TRBV11-2 to TRBJ1-3, with D possibly being TRBD1 (5 bases). The germline V gene has CDR1 SGHAT and CDR2 FQNNGV. CDR3 size: 14 residues. With 11 bases removed from V and 0 bases from J, the gap between germline ends came to 14 bases. The DNA for the CDR3 is TGTGCCTCAAGGGGCAGTTTCTCTGGAAACACCATATATTTT. Encoded protein: CASRGSFSGNTIYF. The full variable domain, its missing parts supplied by reference TRBV11-2 and TRBJ1-3, is EAGVAQSPRYKIIEKRQSVAFWCNPISGHATLYWYQQILGQGPKLLIQFQNNGVVDDSQLPKDRFSAERLKGVDSTLKIQPAKLEDSAVYLCASRGSFSGNTIYFGEGSWLTVV.

Written as DNA, the CDR3 is TGTGCCAGCAGCCTCTCTGGGACAGGGGTCTATGGCTACACCTTC. Its translation is CASSLSGTGVYGYTF. The chain employs TRBV7-9 and TRBJ1-2; 10 positions match TRBD1. The CDR3 runs to 15 residues. Germline values: CDR1 SEHNR, CDR2 FQNEAQ (reference sequence). V lost 5 bases and J lost 4; bases outside the gene matches: 7.